A selection of T cell receptor beta chains follows, all from one sample in a study of regulatory T cells in long-lasting Graves disease. MiXCR, applied by TCRdb to the multiplex PCR reads, yields one record per CDR3 protein. The table lists 400,000 to 450,000 distinct CDR3 sequences, around 20% of them singletons. The sequencing here drew on peripheral blood mononuclear cells (PBMCs), taken when the disease was refractory, from a patient treated with antithyroid drugs. The receptors here all came from a female donor with Graves disease. The CDR3 runs from the conserved cysteine through the conserved F or W. Fields, in order: V gene, clone size, J gene, D gene, CDR3 protein, CDR3 DNA. A D gene is named only where the DNA matches it firmly. The listing skips clone size in some rows; elsewhere it reads once, few, many or a size class.

V: TRBV29-1; size: few; J: TRBJ2-7; D: .; CDR3: CSAYIGVEQYF; DNA: TGCAGCGCCTATATCGGGGTAGAGCAGTACTTC
V: TRBV13; size: .; J: TRBJ1-1; D: .; CDR3: CASSGPLNTEAFF; DNA: TGTGCCAGCAGCGGCCCTCTGAACACTGAAGCTTTCTTT
V: TRBV6-5; size: .; J: TRBJ1-5; D: TRBD1; CDR3: CASSLTRGPDQPQHF; DNA: TGTGCCAGCAGTTTGACCAGGGGGCCGGATCAGCCCCAGCATTTT
V: TRBV24-1; size: .; J: TRBJ2-5; D: .; CDR3: CATSETGTQETQYF; DNA: TGTGCCACCAGTGAGACAGGAACCCAAGAGACCCAGTACTTC
V: TRBV3-1; size: .; J: TRBJ2-2; D: TRBD2; CDR3: CASRREPTGELFF; DNA: TGTGCCAGCAGGCGGGAGCCCACCGGGGAGCTGTTTTTT
V: TRBV5-1; size: .; J: TRBJ1-6; D: .; CDR3: CASSLEGVGSPLHF; DNA: TGCGCCAGCAGCTTGGAAGGCGTGGGATCACCCCTCCACTTT
V: TRBV7-2; size: .; J: TRBJ2-2; D: .; CDR3: CASSLRWWELFF; DNA: TGTGCCAGCAGCTTGCGTTGGTGGGAGCTGTTTTTT
V: TRBV7-9; size: few; J: TRBJ2-1; D: TRBD2; CDR3: CASRPVSGREKYNEQFF; DNA: TGTGCCAGCAGGCCGGTTAGCGGGAGAGAAAAATACAATGAGCAGTTCTTC
V: TRBV11-2; size: many; J: TRBJ1-6; D: .; CDR3: CASSFSTTVRRGNSPLHF; DNA: TGTGCCAGCAGCTTTTCTACGACAGTCAGGCGGGGTAATTCACCCCTCCACTTT
V: TRBV30; size: few; J: TRBJ2-7; D: .; CDR3: CACHSRLSSYEQYF; DNA: TGTGCCTGCCATTCGCGCCTATCCTCCTACGAGCAGTACTTC
V: TRBV7-9; size: few; J: TRBJ1-4; D: .; CDR3: CASSLDLDRKLFF; DNA: TGTGCCAGCAGCTTAGATCTGGATAGAAAACTGTTTTTT
V: TRBV24-1; size: many; J: TRBJ1-5; D: .; CDR3: CATSDSRGGSTGYSNQPQHF; DNA: TGTGCCACCAGTGACTCAAGAGGGGGATCGACGGGATATAGCAATCAGCCCCAGCATTTT
V: TRBV13; size: .; J: TRBJ2-7; D: .; CDR3: CATRQHGTASYEQYF; DNA: TGTGCCACCCGGCAACACGGGACCGCCTCCTACGAGCAGTACTTC
V: TRBV4-3; size: .; J: TRBJ2-1; D: .; CDR3: CASSQDARGVDNEQFF; DNA: TGCGCCAGCAGCCAAGACGCCAGGGGTGTCGACAATGAGCAGTTCTTC
V: TRBV29-1; size: few; J: TRBJ2-1; D: .; CDR3: CSVGRTDTYNEQFF; DNA: TGCAGCGTTGGACGGACAGACACCTACAATGAGCAGTTCTTC
V: TRBV12-3/TRBV12-4; size: .; J: TRBJ1-2; D: .; CDR3: CASSLRGSNGYTF; DNA: TGTGCCAGCAGTTTGAGGGGCTCGAATGGCTACACCTTC
V: TRBV14; size: .; J: TRBJ2-2; D: .; CDR3: CASSQLQIGYTGELFF; DNA: TGTGCCAGCAGCCAACTCCAGATTGGTTACACCGGGGAGCTGTTTTTT
V: TRBV28; size: many; J: TRBJ1-4; D: .; CDR3: CASSLRTAEEKLFF; DNA: TGTGCCAGCAGTCTCCGGACTGCAGAAGAAAAACTGTTTTTT
V: TRBV28; size: many; J: TRBJ2-2; D: TRBD2; CDR3: CASSFELAGATGELFF; DNA: TGTGCCAGCAGTTTTGAACTAGCGGGAGCCACCGGGGAGCTGTTTTTT
V: TRBV6-5; size: .; J: TRBJ2-2; D: .; CDR3: CASSFAWAGELFF; DNA: TGTGCCAGCAGTTTCGCCTGGGCCGGGGAGCTGTTTTTT
V: TRBV7-2; size: many; J: TRBJ1-1; D: TRBD1; CDR3: CASSQSTGGRAFF; DNA: TGTGCCAGCAGCCAATCCACAGGGGGTAGGGCTTTCTTT
V: TRBV19; size: .; J: TRBJ1-2; D: .; CDR3: CASSTPGGYTF; DNA: TGTGCCAGTAGTACGCCGGGAGGCTACACCTTC
V: TRBV7-9; size: .; J: TRBJ1-2; D: TRBD1; CDR3: CASSPTGDPNYGYTF; DNA: TGTGCCAGCAGCCCAACAGGGGATCCTAACTATGGCTACACCTTC
V: TRBV28; size: once; J: TRBJ1-4; D: .; CDR3: CASSLYTGGEKLSF; DNA: TGTGCCAGCAGTTTATACACGGGGGGGGAAAAACTGTCTTTT
V: TRBV2; size: many; J: TRBJ2-3; D: .; CDR3: CASSEFSTDTQYF; DNA: TGTGCCAGCAGTGAGTTTAGCACAGATACGCAGTATTTT
V: TRBV19; size: few; J: TRBJ1-2; D: TRBD1; CDR3: CASANRDREISTSGYTF; DNA: TGTGCCAGTGCAAACCGGGACAGGGAAATTTCAACTAGCGGCTACACCTTC
V: TRBV20-1; size: many; J: TRBJ1-2; D: .; CDR3: CSATQNGIWLAGYTF; DNA: TGCAGTGCTACTCAAAACGGGATTTGGCTAGCTGGCTACACCTTC
V: TRBV7-9; size: many; J: TRBJ2-7; D: .; CDR3: CASSSPGTFYEQYF; DNA: TGTGCCAGCAGCTCACCCGGGACTTTCTACGAGCAGTACTTC
V: TRBV7-9; size: few; J: TRBJ2-7; D: .; CDR3: CASSSMAVGGTSYEQYF; DNA: TGTGCCAGCAGTTCGATGGCGGTGGGTGGGACCTCCTACGAGCAGTACTTC
V: TRBV29-1; size: few; J: TRBJ2-6; D: TRBD1; CDR3: CSVDFPGTGVAGANVLTF; DNA: TGCAGCGTTGATTTTCCCGGGACAGGGGTGGCTGGGGCCAACGTCCTGACTTTC
V: TRBV6-2/TRBV6-3; size: few; J: TRBJ2-1; D: .; CDR3: CASSQYTWEQFF; DNA: TGTGCCAGCAGCCAATACACTTGGGAGCAGTTCTTC
V: TRBV25-1; size: few; J: TRBJ2-1; D: TRBD2; CDR3: CASTTAGGLGNEQFF; DNA: TGTGCCAGCACCACAGCGGGAGGATTGGGCAATGAGCAGTTCTTC
V: TRBV30; size: few; J: TRBJ2-2; D: .; CDR3: CAWSVQIGGELFF; DNA: TGTGCCTGGAGTGTACAGATCGGCGGGGAGCTGTTTTTT